One and the same sample provided the 3 T cell receptor beta chains below, sequenced in a study of T cell repertoires in cytomegalovirus infection. No antigen has been assigned to these receptors. TCRdb re-called the reads through MiXCR, storing one row per CDR3 protein. The data hold more than 250,000 distinct CDR3 sequences, with approximately 25% observed a single time. The sample was cultured PBMCs, taken from culture after CMV antigen stimulation. All receptors come from a human donor in good health (CMV status not recorded). Some clones in this sample may be carry-over from other donors' samples.

The rearrangement links TRBV7-3 to TRBJ1-1, with 8 bases that match TRBD1. The germline gives CDR1 SGHTA, CDR2 FQGTGA. The CDR3 runs 15 residues. With 2 bases clipped from V and 4 bases from J, the junction kept 6 bases outside the gene matches. CDR3 sequence reads: CASSLQGAAATEAFF. CDR3 coding DNA: TGTGCCAGCAGCTTACAGGGGGCGGCCGCCACTGAAGCTTTCTTT. Variable domain in full (rest from reference TRBV7-3 and TRBJ1-1): GAGVSQTPSNKVTEKGKYVELRCDPISGHTALYWYRQSLGQGPEFLIYFQGTGAADDSGLPNDRFFAVRPEGSVSTLKIQRTERGDSAVYLCASSLQGAAATEAFFGQGTRLTVV.

The sample holds a few counts of this clonotype. The J gene is TRBJ2-7, the V gene TRBV19; D perhaps matches TRBD2 (5 bases). This CDR3 has 14 amino acids. Germline values: CDR1 LNHDA, CDR2 SQIVND (reference sequence). V was trimmed by 7 bases and J by 1 base, leaving 14 bases between them. This CDR3 reads CASIWQEDSYEQYF. CDR3 DNA: TGTGCCAGTATATGGCAGGAGGATTCCTACGAGCAGTACTTC.

The count of this clonotype is one. A much larger clone is a single base away; this may be a read error. The V gene is TRBV7-2, the J gene TRBJ2-1; the D is unclear. This CDR3 is built from 15 residues. CDR1 SGHTA and CDR2 FQGNSA come from the germline V gene. Trimming took off 8 bases at V and 4 bases at J, with 18 bases between the two ends. This CDR3 is CASRPVIQQYNEQFF. The CDR3 DNA reads as TGTGCCAGCCGCCCCGTGATCCAGCAGTACAATGAGCAGTTCTTC.